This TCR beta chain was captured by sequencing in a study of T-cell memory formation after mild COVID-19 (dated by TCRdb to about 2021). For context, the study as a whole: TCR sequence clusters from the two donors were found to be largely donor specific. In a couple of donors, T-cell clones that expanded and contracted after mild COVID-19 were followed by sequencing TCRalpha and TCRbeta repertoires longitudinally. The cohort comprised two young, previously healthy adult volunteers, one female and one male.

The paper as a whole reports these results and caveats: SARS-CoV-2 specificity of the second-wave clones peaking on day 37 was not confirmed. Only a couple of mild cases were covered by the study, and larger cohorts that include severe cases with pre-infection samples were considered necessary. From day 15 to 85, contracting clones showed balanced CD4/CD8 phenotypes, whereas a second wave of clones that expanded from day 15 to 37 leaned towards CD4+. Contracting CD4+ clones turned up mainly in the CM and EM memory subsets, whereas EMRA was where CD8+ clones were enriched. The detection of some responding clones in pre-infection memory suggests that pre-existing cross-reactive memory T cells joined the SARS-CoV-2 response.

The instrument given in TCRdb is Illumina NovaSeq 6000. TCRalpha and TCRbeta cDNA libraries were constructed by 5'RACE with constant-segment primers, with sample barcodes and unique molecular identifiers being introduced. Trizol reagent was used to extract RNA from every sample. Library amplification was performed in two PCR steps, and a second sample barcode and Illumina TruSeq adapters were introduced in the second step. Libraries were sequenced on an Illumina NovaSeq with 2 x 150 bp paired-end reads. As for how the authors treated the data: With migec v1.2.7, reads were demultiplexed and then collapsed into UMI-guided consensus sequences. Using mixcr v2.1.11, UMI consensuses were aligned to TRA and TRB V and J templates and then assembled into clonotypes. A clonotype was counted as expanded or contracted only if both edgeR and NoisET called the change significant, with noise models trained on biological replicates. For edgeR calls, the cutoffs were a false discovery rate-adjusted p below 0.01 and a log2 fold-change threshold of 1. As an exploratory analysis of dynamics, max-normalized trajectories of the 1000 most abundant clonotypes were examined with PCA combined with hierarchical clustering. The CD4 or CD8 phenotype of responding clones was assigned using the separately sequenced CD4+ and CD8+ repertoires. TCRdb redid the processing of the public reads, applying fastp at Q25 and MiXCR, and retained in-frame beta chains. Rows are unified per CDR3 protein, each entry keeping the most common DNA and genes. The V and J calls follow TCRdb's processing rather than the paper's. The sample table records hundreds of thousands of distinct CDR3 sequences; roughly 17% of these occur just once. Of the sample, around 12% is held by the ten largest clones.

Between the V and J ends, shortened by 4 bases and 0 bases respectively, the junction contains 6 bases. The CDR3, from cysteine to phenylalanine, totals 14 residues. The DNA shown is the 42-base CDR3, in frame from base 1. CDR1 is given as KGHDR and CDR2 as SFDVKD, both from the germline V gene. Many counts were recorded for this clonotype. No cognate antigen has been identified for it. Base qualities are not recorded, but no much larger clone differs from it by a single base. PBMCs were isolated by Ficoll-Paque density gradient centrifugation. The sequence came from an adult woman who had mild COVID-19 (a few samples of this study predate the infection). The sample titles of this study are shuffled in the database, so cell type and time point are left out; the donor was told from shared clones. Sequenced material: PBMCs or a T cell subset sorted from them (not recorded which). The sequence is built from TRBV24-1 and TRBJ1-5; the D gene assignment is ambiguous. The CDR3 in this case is CATSEGSSNQPQHF. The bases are TGTGCCACCAGTGAGGGGAGTAGCAATCAGCCCCAGCATTTT.